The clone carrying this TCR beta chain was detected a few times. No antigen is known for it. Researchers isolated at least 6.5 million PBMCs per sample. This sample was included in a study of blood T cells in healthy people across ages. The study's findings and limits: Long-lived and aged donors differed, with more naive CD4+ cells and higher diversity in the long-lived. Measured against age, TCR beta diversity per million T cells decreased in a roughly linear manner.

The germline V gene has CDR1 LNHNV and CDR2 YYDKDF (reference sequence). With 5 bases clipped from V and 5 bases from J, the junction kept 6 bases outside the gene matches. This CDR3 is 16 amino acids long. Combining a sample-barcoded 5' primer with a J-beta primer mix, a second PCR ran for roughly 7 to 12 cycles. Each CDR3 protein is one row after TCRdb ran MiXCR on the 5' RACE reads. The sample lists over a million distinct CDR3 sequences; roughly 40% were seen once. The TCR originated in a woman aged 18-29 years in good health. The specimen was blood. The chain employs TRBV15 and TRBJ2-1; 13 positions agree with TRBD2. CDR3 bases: TGTGCCACCAGCCCATTTGGGACTAGCGGGGACAATGAGCAGTTCTTC. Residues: CATSPFGTSGDNEQFF.